This T cell receptor beta chain was captured by sequencing in a study of OX40 agonist ivuxolimab in advanced cancers. Overall study context: Ivuxolimab, an antibody that agonizes OX40 (CD134), was administered to the patients. Study observations and caveats: Dosing at 0.1 to 3.0 mg/kg was accompanied by clonal expansion of CD4+ and CD8+ blood T cells by week 6. Expanded peripheral T cells had an undetermined antigen specificity.

V shed 11 bases and J 3 bases; nucleotides not matched to a gene: 7. The CDR3 covers 14 residues. Germline V lookup: CDR1 LNHDA, CDR2 SQIVND (reference sequence). Generated by immunoSEQ multiplex PCR, the TCRdb table keeps only in-frame clones and is missing some. The sample contains some 19,000 clones, around 80% of which appear only once. Of note for this clone: Its target is unknown.

The V and J genes are TRBV19 and TRBJ2-2; 9 positions match TRBD1. The TCR was taken from an adult with an advanced solid tumor such as melanoma, head and neck, liver or kidney cancer. The starting material was CD4+ or CD8+ T cells sorted from blood, obtained in a trial of the OX40 agonist ivuxolimab. As DNA, the CDR3 is TGTGCCCTGGGGGACAGGGAAGACACCGGGGAGCTGTTTTTT. Residues: CALGDREDTGELFF.